A selection of T cell receptor beta chains follows, all from one sample in a study of response to subunit inactivated influenza vaccine. TCRdb reprocessed the RT-PCR reads with MiXCR, giving one entry per CDR3 protein. The sample lists about 540,000 distinct CDR3 sequences, 12% to 15% occurring once. The source material was PBMCs from blood, sampled 12 days after vaccination. The receptors stem from a middle-aged man who received an inactivated influenza vaccine. Each CDR3 is given without its conserved first and last residue.

TRBJ2-1 | TRBV5-8 | ASSLALGQQF
TRBJ2-3 | TRBV28 | ASSLRKNTDTQY
TRBJ2-2 | TRBV2 | ASSETATGELF
TRBJ1-2 | TRBV9 | ASTPGGGGGYT
TRBJ2-1 | TRBV4-3 | ASSHTISSVEF
TRBJ2-5 | TRBV20-1 | SAPRTGRETQY
TRBJ2-5 | TRBV12-3/TRBV12-4 | ASSRDRGPETQY
TRBJ2-2 | TRBV7-3 | ASGLKQGNTGELF
TRBJ1-2 | TRBV3-1 | ASSHTTGASYGYT
TRBJ1-1 | TRBV29-1 | SASREPNTEAF
TRBJ2-7 | TRBV5-1 | ASSLVGSVGARTDYEQY
TRBJ2-7 | TRBV3-1 | ASSSMAEQY
TRBJ1-1 | TRBV6-1 | ASSALTGGNTEAF
TRBJ1-6 | TRBV4-1 | ASSHRDRENSPLH
TRBJ2-7 | TRBV29-1 | SVEGVRDRNTYEQY
TRBJ1-2 | TRBV20-1 | SASVTGDNYGYT
TRBJ1-2 | TRBV20-1 | SAEARDPNYGYT
TRBJ2-1 | TRBV7-7 | ASSSSSGIYNEQF
TRBJ1-1 | TRBV20-1 | SASRGGGTEAF
TRBJ2-1 | TRBV4-3 | ASSQPGLAGVGEQF
TRBJ2-1 | TRBV29-1 | SVQTSGSNRLF
TRBJ2-1 | TRBV12-5 | ASAHLRVGEQF
TRBJ2-3 | TRBV4-3 | ASSQEVSSTGTDTQY
TRBJ2-3 | TRBV10-3 | AISDSTFLAGGPRDTQY
TRBJ2-7 | TRBV10-3 | AISESILLQGSNEQY
TRBJ2-4 | TRBV7-2 | ASSFLAKNIQY
TRBJ2-5 | TRBV28 | ASSFSGVETQY
TRBJ2-1 | TRBV20-1 | SAGTDVEQF
TRBJ2-7 | TRBV5-1 | ASSLGTTDYEQY
TRBJ2-1 | TRBV5-1 | ASSPSGALYEQF
TRBJ1-2 | TRBV4-1 | ASSLSGTANYGYT
TRBJ2-2 | TRBV2 | ASSKQGANTGELF
TRBJ2-7 | TRBV20-1 | SASIAGAPSYEQY
TRBJ1-2 | TRBV12-3/TRBV12-4 | ASSLSRASTNYGYT
TRBJ2-1 | TRBV7-9 | ASSLWASGVRLWQF
TRBJ1-1 | TRBV5-8 | ASSSTPTGSEGMAF
TRBJ2-2 | TRBV6-5 | ASSYRSQGTGELF
TRBJ1-1 | TRBV5-1 | ASSVNRDHTEAF
TRBJ2-2 | TRBV5-1 | ASSLQTSNTGELF
TRBJ2-2 | TRBV7-9 | ASSLGGLANTGELF